Detailed here is one T cell receptor (beta chain). Per the original methods: Amplification of reference gene primers provided the estimated nucleated cell counts. The method was immunoSEQ multiplex PCR; TCRdb's version includes in-frame clones alone and lacks a portion of them. The DNA was the basis for D and trimming; V, J and clone size are from that table. Altogether tens of thousands of clones are present, roughly 87% being singletons, with the ten largest covering around 8%. The Seattle patients, enrolled during active infection, were followed longitudinally. This specimen belongs to a study of blood T cell repertoires in COVID-19. Study background: Donors in the United States, Italy and Spain gave samples during acute or convalescent COVID-19. Sources were T cells, B-cell-depleted T cells, or PBMCs; the material itself was cDNA or gDNA.

Sequencing was done on a sample of peripheral blood. This receptor was taken from a man aged 55-75 years with COVID-19, enrolled during active disease.

Here the CDR3 DNA reads TGTGCCAGCAGCGAGGGGGGGAACTATGGCTACACCTTC. Its protein product is CASSEGGNYGYTF. V usage is TRBV9 and J usage is TRBJ1-2, with D possibly TRBD1 on 6 matching bases. Germline loops: CDR1 SGDLS, CDR2 YYNGEE. The V gene lost 3 bases and the J gene lost 2 bases, with 8 bases spanning the gap. This CDR3 region has 13 residues.